These 24 T cell receptor beta chains originate from one sample sequenced in a study of CD8 T cells in ankylosing spondylitis. Via MiXCR, TCRdb re-called the 5' RACE reads, giving one row per CDR3 protein. The sample records 150,000 to 200,000 distinct CDR3 sequences, about 18% being singletons. Material for sequencing was blood, either unsorted or a sorted T cell fraction (not recorded which). All receptors derive from a male donor aged 10-30 years with ankylosing spondylitis or in good health (not recorded which).

This clonotype has at least ten counts. Here the CDR3 DNA reads TGTGCCAGCGGAGGAGCGGGAGGCGGGGAAGAGACCCAGTACTTC. Translation gives CASGGAGGGEETQYF. The gene calls are TRBV27 and TRBJ2-5; 9 bases are shared with TRBD2. V lost 8 bases to trimming and J lost 3 bases; unmatched junction nucleotides: 10. CDR1 is MNHEY, CDR2 SMNVEV, per germline (reference sequence). This CDR3 contains 15 residues.

This sequence joins TRBV5-6 and TRBJ2-1; D might be TRBD1 or TRBD2, each matching 5 bases. The CDR3 is 15 residues long. Trimming stripped 3 bases from V and 0 bases from J, with 10 bases between. Per germline, CDR1 SGHDT and CDR2 YYEEEE. In DNA form, the CDR3 reads TGTGCCAGCAGCTCGCAGGGACGCTCCTACAATGAGCAGTTCTTC. It is translated as CASSSQGRSYNEQFF.

The genes are TRBV20-1 and TRBJ2-6; 7 bases line up with TRBD1. Losses at the gene ends were 1 base for V and 0 bases for J; bases not matched to a gene: 3. Looked up from germline, CDR1 is DFQATT and CDR2 is SNEGSKA (reference sequence). The CDR3 covers 16 residues. Here the CDR3 reads CSARGDSLSGANVLTF. The CDR3 DNA is TGCAGTGCTAGAGGGGACAGCCTCTCTGGGGCCAACGTCCTGACTTTC.

This clonotype showed up many times. The rearrangement uses TRBV28 and TRBJ2-7; possibly TRBD2 for D (6 bases). Deletions cut 5 bases from V and 1 base from J, with 12 bases between. Germline CDR1 reads MDHEN; CDR2 reads SYDVKM. The CDR3 spans 14 residues. The CDR3 DNA sequence: TGTGCCAGCAGTCCGGGGGACGCGTCCTACGAGCAGTACTTC. This codes for CASSPGDASYEQYF.

This clonotype was seen many times. The rearrangement links TRBV14 to TRBJ1-1; no clear D gene. Trimming cost V 2 bases and J 1 base, with 26 bases left between them. Germline V CDR1 and CDR2: SGHDN, FVKESK. The CDR3 is 20 amino acids. CDR3 sequence (DNA): TGTGCCAGCAGCCAATATATTCGTGCGGGCCTTAGACCCACGAACACTGAAGCTTTCTTT. Residues: CASSQYIRAGLRPTNTEAFF.

This clonotype was observed at least ten times. This sequence joins TRBV29-1 and TRBJ2-1; no definite D call. The CDR3 runs to 13 residues. V shed 0 bases and J shed 7 bases, with 10 bases lying between them. Germline-derived CDR1 and CDR2 are SQVTM and ANQGSEA. CDR3 protein: CSVEDLQRNEQFF. CDR3 sequence (DNA): TGCAGCGTTGAAGATCTCCAGCGAAATGAGCAGTTCTTC.

Only a few counts were recorded for this clonotype. The V gene is TRBV7-9, the J gene TRBJ2-3; TRBD1 matches 10 bases. Germline loops: CDR1 SEHNR, CDR2 FQNEAQ (reference sequence). V lost 5 bases to trimming and J lost 3 bases; unmatched junction nucleotides: 8. The CDR3 length is 16 residues. In DNA, the CDR3 is TGTGCCAGCAGCCCATCCTCGGGACAGGGGACAGATACGCAGTATTTT. It yields the protein CASSPSSGQGTDTQYF.

This clonotype was seen at least ten times. J is TRBJ1-5 and V is TRBV4-1; D not certain. The V gene's germline CDR1 is MGHRA and CDR2 YSYEKL. Trimming took off 0 bases at V and 7 bases at J, with 7 bases between the two ends. CDR3 size: 13 residues. The CDR3 bases are TGCGCCAGCAGCCAAGACCCGGGGCAGCCCCAGCATTTT. Amino acids: CASSQDPGQPQHF.

This clonotype was detected many times. V gene TRBV7-9 combines with J gene TRBJ2-7; TRBD2 might be the D (6 bases). Per the germline V gene, CDR1 is SEHNR and CDR2 is FQNEAQ (reference sequence). The CDR3 runs 13 residues. Trimming stripped 5 bases from V and 4 bases from J, with 12 bases between. The DNA of the CDR3 is TGTGCCAGCAGCCCAATCGGAGGGTACGAGCAGTACGTC. Translation: CASSPIGGYEQYV.

This clonotype has ten or more counts. The chain joins TRBV24-1 to TRBJ1-5, with D possibly TRBD1 on 6 matching bases. V was cut by 4 bases and J by 2 bases, with 8 bases left in between. The CDR3 is 14 residues long. Looked up from germline, CDR1 is KGHDR and CDR2 is SFDVKD. CDR3 sequence: CATSDPGGNQPQHF. As DNA, the CDR3 is TGTGCCACCAGTGACCCAGGGGGCAATCAGCCCCAGCATTTT.

This clonotype was seen more than once but under ten times. The chain uses TRBV21-1 and TRBJ2-4; the DNA was not compared with TRBD2, the D call given in the table. TRBV21-1 is classified as a pseudogene. This CDR3 has 16 amino acids. CDR3: CARRTSGSLAKNIQYF. The CDR3 nucleotides read TGTGCCAGACGGACTAGCGGGAGTTTAGCCAAAAACATTCAGTACTTC.

This rearrangement joins TRBV7-2 to TRBJ1-5; TRBD1 matches 10 bases. The CDR3 extends over 14 amino acids. Germline V CDR1 and CDR2: SGHTA, FQGNSA. Germline trimming cut 3 bases from V and 8 bases from J; bases unmatched to any gene: 4. The CDR3 here is CASSFPGQGKPQHF. The CDR3 DNA reads as TGTGCCAGCAGCTTTCCGGGACAGGGGAAGCCCCAGCATTTT.

This clonotype was seen ten or more times. This chain connects TRBV20-1 to TRBJ2-5; no reliable D call. The CDR3 totals 14 residues. Per germline, CDR1 DFQATT and CDR2 SNEGSKA (reference sequence). V was trimmed by 2 bases and J by 2 bases, leaving 12 bases between them. DNA of the CDR3: TGCAGTGCTAGAAATTCCCGGGCTCAAGAGACCCAGTACTTC. Amino acid sequence: CSARNSRAQETQYF.

This clonotype has only one observation. The chain carries TRBV29-1 and TRBJ2-7; possibly TRBD1 or TRBD2 for D (5 bases each). The CDR3 consists of 12 residues. From germline, CDR1 is SQVTM and CDR2 ANQGSEA. V lost 4 bases to trimming and J lost 6 bases, with 13 bases between them. CDR3 in amino acids: CSVGDGGGEQYV. The CDR3 DNA reads as TGCAGCGTTGGGGATGGTGGGGGCGAGCAGTACGTC.

The CDR3 region has the DNA TGCAGTGCTAGTTTGGTAGCGGGAATGGAGACCCAGTACTTC. This gives the protein CSASLVAGMETQYF. This chain joins TRBV20-1 and TRBJ2-5, with 8 nucleotides matching TRBD2. Trimming removed 3 bases from V and 5 bases from J; junction bases left unmatched: 8. CDR3 size: 14 residues. The germline CDR1 and CDR2 sequences are DFQATT and SNEGSKA (reference sequence).

This clonotype was detected ten times or more. This chain connects TRBV15 to TRBJ2-7, with 10 bases fitting TRBD1. V shed 5 bases, J shed 3 bases, and the junction held 4 bases outside the gene matches. The CDR3 has 14 amino acids. Per germline, CDR1 LNHNV and CDR2 YYDKDF (reference sequence). The CDR3 spells CATSADRGLYEQYF. The CDR3 coding sequence is TGTGCCACCAGCGCAGACAGGGGGCTCTACGAGCAGTACTTC.

Ten or more counts support this clonotype. The chain has TRBV28 and TRBJ2-1; TRBD1 agrees at 8 bases. CDR1 is MDHEN and CDR2 is SYDVKM in the germline V gene. Trimming at V came to 5 bases and at J to 9 bases, leaving 6 bases not matched to a gene. The CDR3 is 13 amino acids. CDR3 nucleotide sequence: TGTGCCAGCAGTCAGGGGGCGATGTTTGAGCAGTTCTTC. Amino acids: CASSQGAMFEQFF.

This clonotype came up many times. The rearrangement links TRBV12-3 or TRBV12-4 to TRBJ2-1; 7 bases match TRBD2. The ends lost 5 bases at V and 4 bases at J; junction bases unmatched: 5. This CDR3 is built from 14 residues. Written as DNA, the CDR3 is TGTGCCAGCAGTCCTGGGACTATGTACAATGAGCAGTTCTTC. Translation gives CASSPGTMYNEQFF.

This clonotype was seen at least ten times. The chain combines TRBV15 with TRBJ2-7, with D hard to call. This CDR3 spans 13 amino acids. Germline CDR1 and CDR2: LNHNV and YYDKDF (reference sequence). V lost 1 base and J 5 bases, leaving 9 bases between the germline ends. This CDR3 is CATSRVRVDEQYF. The CDR3 coding sequence is TGTGCCACCAGCAGAGTTAGGGTGGACGAGCAGTACTTC.

This clonotype was counted ten times or more. The V and J genes are TRBV5-1 and TRBJ1-1, with a possible D match to TRBD1 (6 bases). The germline V gene encodes CDR1 SGHRS and CDR2 YFSETQ. Trimming took off 1 base at V and 1 base at J, with 8 bases between the two ends. The CDR3 totals 14 residues. The CDR3 DNA reads TGCGCCAGCAGCTTGACAGGGTCGAACACTGAAGCTTTCTTT. It specifies CASSLTGSNTEAFF.

Ten or more counts support this clonotype. The V call is TRBV11-3, the J call TRBJ2-1, with D perhaps TRBD2 (6 bases). This CDR3 contains 13 residues. V was cut by 1 base and J by 12 bases, with 13 bases left in between. Germline assignment: CDR1 SGHNT and CDR2 YENEEA. CDR3 sequence (DNA): TGTGCCAGCAGCTTAGCGGGAGACGTGTCGCAGTTCTTC. Protein sequence: CASSLAGDVSQFF.

The V call is TRBV6-2 or TRBV6-3, the J call TRBJ2-1; TRBD2 aligns across 8 bases. V lost 5 bases to trimming and J lost 0 bases; unmatched junction nucleotides: 9. This CDR3 is 17 amino acids long. Germline assignment: CDR1 MNHEY and CDR2 SVGEGT. CDR3 sequence reads: CASSGGSGTSSYNEQFF. CDR3 sequence (DNA): TGTGCCAGCAGTGGGGGTAGCGGGACCAGCTCCTACAATGAGCAGTTCTTC.

This clonotype was recorded many times. This chain joins TRBV5-1 and TRBJ2-1; the D gene is possibly TRBD1 (5 bases). V lost 7 bases and J lost 4, with 21 bases in between. The germline CDR1 and CDR2 sequences are SGHRS and YFSETQ. The CDR3 has 16 residues. The CDR3 region is CASGARDGMGYNEQFF. The CDR3 region has the DNA TGCGCCAGCGGAGCCAGGGATGGGATGGGGTACAATGAGCAGTTCTTC.

This clonotype was picked up many times. The chain combines TRBV4-1 with TRBJ2-5; 10 bases are a match to TRBD2. The length of the CDR3 is 16 residues. In germline, CDR1 is MGHRA, CDR2 YSYEKL. The V and J ends lost 0 bases and 1 base, in that order; junction bases with no gene match: 2. The CDR3 loop is CASSQDLAGGQETQYF. CDR3 DNA sequence: TGCGCCAGCAGCCAAGATTTAGCGGGAGGCCAAGAGACCCAGTACTTC.